Listed here are 29 T cell receptor beta chains from one sample, sequenced in a study of CXCR4 blockade with PD-1 therapy in pancreatic cancer. The method was immunoSEQ multiplex PCR; TCRdb's version includes in-frame clones alone and lacks a portion of them. The table includes about 4,800 clones, about 60% detected once. The specimen sequenced was tumor tissue. These receptors were taken from a human donor with pancreatic ductal adenocarcinoma.

The V call is TRBV7-4, the J call TRBJ2-2; D unclear. V was clipped by 4 bases and J by 4 bases, with 7 bases between them. CDR1 is SGHVT, CDR2 SQSDAQ, per germline. The CDR3 length is 13 residues. CDR3 coding DNA: TGTGCCAGCAGCTCCTATTCCACCGGGGAGCTGTTTTTT. This translates into CASSSYSTGELFF.

The chain combines TRBV19 with TRBJ2-1; TRBD1 matches 9 bases. CDR3 length equals 17 residues. The V gene end was trimmed by 0 bases and the J gene end by 4 bases; junction bases not matched to a gene: 7. CDR1 and CDR2 (germline): LNHDA, SQIVND (reference sequence). CDR3 nucleotide sequence: TGTGCCAGTAGTATAGACGCTCCGGGACAGGGTTACAATGAGCAGTTCTTC. Protein: CASSIDAPGQGYNEQFF.

The gene calls are TRBV19 and TRBJ2-3, with TRBD2 identical over 11 bases. The CDR3 has 16 residues. V trimming: 5 bases; J trimming: 5 bases; junction bases outside the gene matches: 9. Germline V gene lookup returns CDR1 LNHDA and CDR2 SQIVND (reference sequence). The DNA of the CDR3 is TGTGCCAGTAGTTTCCTCCTAGCGGGAGGAGGAGATACGCAGTATTTT. It encodes CASSFLLAGGGDTQYF.

This chain joins TRBV10-3 and TRBJ2-7, with 9 nucleotides matching TRBD1. Germline trimming cut 7 bases from V and 12 bases from J; bases unmatched to any gene: 10. CDR3 length: 12 amino acids. In germline, CDR1 is ENHRY, CDR2 SYGVKD. The chain's CDR3 is CAITWDRVIWYF. CDR3 DNA sequence: TGTGCCATCACCTGGGACAGGGTTATTTGGTACTTC.

This clone was seen more than once but under ten times. V usage is TRBV22-1 and J usage is TRBJ2-1; TRBD1, the D gene given by the table, was not confirmed from the DNA. TRBV22-1 is given as a pseudogene. The CDR3 runs 15 residues. CDR3 sequence: CASSPRQGVFNEQFF. CDR3 DNA: TGTGCCAGCAGTCCTCGGCAGGGGGTATTCAATGAGCAGTTCTTC.

The chain employs TRBV11-1 and TRBJ2-6; no clear D. Trimming took 1 base from V and 4 from J, leaving 8 bases between them. The CDR3 runs 15 residues. CDR1 and CDR2 (germline): SGHAT, FQDESV (reference sequence). CDR3 amino acids: CASSLGVSGANVLTF. CDR3 in DNA: TGTGCCAGCAGCTTAGGGGTTTCGGGGGCCAACGTCCTGACTTTC.

The chain links TRBV19 to TRBJ2-7; 7 bases fit TRBD2. The V segment lost 3 bases and the J segment 5 bases; nucleotides outside the gene matches: 13. Per germline, CDR1 LNHDA and CDR2 SQIVND (reference sequence). This CDR3 has 16 amino acids. CDR3 bases: TGTGCCAGTAGTATGGGAGGGTCCCGACCGGAGGACGAGCAGTACTTC. Translated: CASSMGGSRPEDEQYF.

This rearrangement joins TRBV4-1 to TRBJ2-7, with D perhaps given as TRBD1 or TRBD2 (7 bases each). From germline, CDR1 is MGHRA and CDR2 YSYEKL. Trimming removed 4 bases at V and 3 bases at J, with 19 bases between. The CDR3 sequence is 16 residues long. The CDR3 nucleotides are TGCGCCAGCAGCCCGATGGGGGGAGGGGGCAACTACGAGCAGTACTTC. Residues: CASSPMGGGGNYEQYF.

The CDR3 sequence is CAWSVLQDYTEAFF. The CDR3 bases are TGTGCCTGGAGTGTACTTCAGGACTACACTGAAGCTTTCTTT. The chain employs TRBV30 and TRBJ1-1, with D unclear. Germline V lookup: CDR1 GTSNPN, CDR2 SVGIG (reference sequence). CDR3 size: 14 residues. Trimming pared 0 bases from V and 3 bases from J, leaving 11 bases between.

J is TRBJ1-4 and V is TRBV5-1; a possible D gene is TRBD1 (6 bases). Trimming took off 1 base at V and 7 bases at J, with 11 bases between the two ends. CDR1 is SGHRS and CDR2 is YFSETQ in the germline V gene. The CDR3 is made up of 14 amino acids. CDR3 coding DNA: TGCGCCAGCAGCTTGACAGGGATGGTTGAAAAACTGTTTTTT. Translated, it gives CASSLTGMVEKLFF.

The CDR3 protein is CSVYEGGAAEAFF. CDR3 DNA sequence: TGCAGCGTTTACGAGGGGGGGGCTGCTGAAGCTTTCTTT. The chain joins TRBV29-1 to TRBJ1-1, with D maybe TRBD1 (6 bases). The ends were cut back, 5 bases at V and 6 bases at J, with 16 bases in the middle. CDR1 and CDR2 from the germline V gene are SQVTM and ANQGSEA. The CDR3 extends over 13 amino acids.

This sequence joins TRBV6-1 and TRBJ1-1, with 9 bases that match TRBD1. The CDR3 runs to 20 residues. In germline, CDR1 is MNHNS, CDR2 SASEGT. V shed 1 base, J shed 9 bases, and the junction held 24 bases outside the gene matches. The CDR3 DNA follows: TGTGCCAGCAGTGAAGAAAGGGGGTGGGACAGGGTCAATGGGCAGCATCAAGCTTTCTTT. It translates to CASSEERGWDRVNGQHQAFF.

V gene TRBV28 combines with J gene TRBJ1-2, with D possibly being TRBD1 (6 bases). V lost 4 bases and J lost 4, with 13 bases in between. This CDR3 has 14 amino acids. Germline loops: CDR1 MDHEN, CDR2 SYDVKM. CDR3 bases: TGTGCCAGCAGTTGGGGGGCAGGGTCCTATGGCTACACCTTC. Translated: CASSWGAGSYGYTF.

The chain has TRBV5-1 and TRBJ2-3; D gene ambiguous. The CDR3 spans 15 residues. The germline gives CDR1 SGHRS, CDR2 YFSETQ. Trimming stripped 0 bases from V and 1 base from J, with 9 bases between. CDR3 sequence reads: CASSLDRLGTDTQYF. In nucleotides, the CDR3 is TGCGCCAGCAGCTTGGACCGTCTAGGCACAGATACGCAGTATTTT. The full variable domain, in which reference TRBV5-1 and TRBJ2-3 provide the parts outside the CDR3, is KAGVTQTPRYLIKTRGQQVTLSCSPISGHRSVSWYQQTPGQGLQFLFEYFSETQRNKGNFPGRFSGRQFSNSRSEMNVSTLELGDSALYLCASSLDRLGTDTQYFGPGTRLTVL.

A few counts support this clone. The chain couples TRBV30 to TRBJ2-5, with 8 bases lining up with TRBD2. The CDR3 consists of 14 residues. Looked up from germline, CDR1 is GTSNPN and CDR2 is SVGIG (reference sequence). J lost 4 bases, V lost 0 bases, and 4 bases had no gene match. CDR3 DNA: TGTGCCTGGAGTGTGGGGGCGGGAGGAGAGACCCAGTACTTC. It encodes CAWSVGAGGETQYF.

This clone was found once. The chain has TRBV19 and TRBJ2-3; 9 bases are shared with TRBD2. The CDR3 length is 16 residues. V shed 6 bases and J 4 bases; nucleotides not matched to a gene: 11. Germline CDR1 reads LNHDA; CDR2 reads SQIVND (reference sequence). The CDR3 DNA is TGTGCCAGTAGCAGAGCGGGAGGTAGGCCGGCAGATACGCAGTATTTT. Protein sequence: CASSRAGGRPADTQYF.

In this sample, this clone turned up a few times. This chain links TRBV6-8 with TRBJ1-2; 8 positions agree with TRBD1. There are 19 residues in the CDR3. The germline V gene encodes CDR1 MNHGY and CDR2 SAAAGT. Trimming took 5 bases from V and 6 from J; bases not matched to a gene: 23. As DNA, the CDR3 is TGTGCCAGCAGTGGCTACAGGGGGTCCCTTCTTAACAGGCCAGATGGCTACACCTTC. It codes for CASSGYRGSLLNRPDGYTF.

The chain links TRBV30 to TRBJ2-7, with a possible D match to TRBD1 (6 bases). Trimming stripped 3 bases from V and 7 bases from J, with 13 bases between. The CDR3 runs to 12 residues. Germline V gene lookup returns CDR1 GTSNPN and CDR2 SVGIG (reference sequence). The CDR3 sequence: CAWSLQGEEQYF. CDR3 bases: TGTGCCTGGAGCCTACAGGGTGAGGAGCAGTACTTC.

V is TRBV30 and J is TRBJ1-5; TRBD1 aligns across 8 bases. Germline CDR1 and CDR2: GTSNPN and SVGIG (reference sequence). The trim removed 2 bases at V and 2 bases at J, leaving 11 bases unmatched. The CDR3 totals 17 residues. As DNA, the CDR3 is TGTGCCTGGAGTCTCCGGACAGGGCTATTCGGCAATCAGCCCCAGCATTTT. Protein: CAWSLRTGLFGNQPQHF.

In its sample, this clone was seen a few times. The chain couples TRBV2 to TRBJ2-6; D gene unclear. This CDR3 has 15 residues. Germline V gives CDR1 SNHLY, CDR2 FYNNEI. V lost 3 bases to trimming and J lost 1 base, with 7 bases between them. CDR3 protein: CASSDVVSGANVLTF. CDR3 bases: TGTGCCAGCAGTGATGTGGTGTCTGGGGCCAACGTCCTGACTTTC.

The chain is built from TRBV5-1 and TRBJ2-1; D is perhaps TRBD1 (6 bases). The CDR3 covers 15 residues. The V and J ends lost 4 bases and 1 base respectively, with 12 bases between them. In germline, CDR1 is SGHRS, CDR2 YFSETQ. DNA for the CDR3: TGCGCCAGCAGCCCAGGGGAGCAATCCTACAATGAGCAGTTCTTC. It is translated as CASSPGEQSYNEQFF.

This clone is labeled as medium-sized. The V gene is TRBV11-3, the J gene TRBJ1-2; D gene unclear. CDR1 is SGHNT and CDR2 is YENEEA in the germline V gene. The length of the CDR3 is 15 residues. V dropped 3 bases and J dropped 3 bases, with 14 bases sitting between them. This chain's CDR3 is CASSFGSGSDYGYTF. The CDR3 DNA sequence: TGTGCCAGCAGCTTCGGCTCGGGGTCGGACTATGGCTACACCTTC.

The sample holds a few counts of this clone. Here the CDR3 DNA reads TGTGCCAGCAGCAGACTAGCGGGAGGGTATAATGAGCAGTTCTTC. It is translated as CASSRLAGGYNEQFF. The J gene is TRBJ2-1, the V gene TRBV9; 14 positions agree with TRBD2. Trimming removed 4 bases from V and 7 bases from J; junction bases left unmatched: 4. From germline, CDR1 is SGDLS and CDR2 YYNGEE. The CDR3 contains 15 residues.

The V and J genes are TRBV18 and TRBJ2-5; 12 nucleotides agree with TRBD2. The CDR3 runs to 18 residues. V lost 3 bases, J lost 5 bases, and 13 bases stayed unmatched. The germline V gene has CDR1 KGHSH and CDR2 LQKENI. CDR3 loop: CASSPMTSGSTGGETQYF. For the CDR3, the DNA is TGTGCCAGCTCACCCATGACTAGCGGGAGTACAGGCGGGGAGACCCAGTACTTC.

Points on this clone: Mismatch with germline at one junction end may stem from a read error. The chain is built from TRBV10-3 and TRBJ1-5; D gene unclear. The CDR3 spans 16 residues. Germline V gives CDR1 ENHRY, CDR2 SYGVKD. The CDR3 sequence: CAISESVADVEQPQHF. DNA of the CDR3: TGTGCTATCAGTGAGTCAGTGGCAGATGTGGAGCAGCCCCAGCATTTT.

This chain uses TRBV6-8 with TRBJ2-1; perhaps TRBD2 as D (5 bases). V shed 4 bases and J shed 7 bases, with 14 bases lying between them. There are 14 residues in the CDR3. Germline-derived CDR1 and CDR2 are MNHGY and SAAAGT. The CDR3 region is CASSFLGIANEQFF. CDR3 DNA: TGTGCCAGCAGTTTCCTCGGGATAGCGAATGAGCAGTTCTTC.

This clone came up once. The chain joins TRBV30 to TRBJ2-3; D is perhaps TRBD2 (5 bases). V was pared by 4 bases and J by 5 bases, with 10 bases between. The germline V gene has CDR1 GTSNPN and CDR2 SVGIG (reference sequence). The CDR3 totals 12 residues. DNA of the CDR3: TGTGCCTGGACGGATGGGAGAGATACGCAGTATTTT. Encoded protein: CAWTDGRDTQYF.

This chain uses TRBV18 with TRBJ2-7; D is possibly TRBD2 (7 bases). This CDR3 comprises 12 residues. The germline CDR1 and CDR2 sequences are KGHSH and LQKENI. With 6 bases removed from V and 6 bases from J, the gap between germline ends came to 12 bases. For the CDR3, the DNA is TGTGCCAGCTCCGGGGGGCATACCGAGCAGTACTTC. Translation gives CASSGGHTEQYF.

The V call is TRBV9, the J call TRBJ2-7; TRBD2 is a possible D gene (6 bases). Trimming took 5 bases from V and 0 from J, leaving 15 bases between them. Germline V gene sequence: CDR1 SGDLS, CDR2 YYNGEE. CDR3 length equals 15 residues. The DNA of the CDR3 is TGTGCCAGCAGGCCCGGGAGCACGAGCTCCTACGAGCAGTACTTC. Translated, it gives CASRPGSTSSYEQYF.